This T cell receptor (beta chain) was documented in a study of T cell repertoires in cytomegalovirus infection. TCRdb reanalysed the reads using MiXCR and keeps one entry per CDR3 protein. This sample has approximately 260,000 distinct CDR3 sequences, with approximately 15% found just once. Per the germline V gene, CDR1 is MDHEN and CDR2 is SYDVKM. V lost 8 bases to trimming and J lost 5 bases; unmatched junction nucleotides: 4. The CDR3 has 14 residues. This chain uses TRBV28 with TRBJ2-1; TRBD2 agrees at 12 bases. Sequences were obtained from CD8+ T cells from PBMCs. This TCR was recovered from a human donor in good health (CMV status not recorded). Some clones in this sample may be carry-over from other donors' samples. CDR3 bases: TGTGCCAGCCTAGCGGGGGGGCCGCACAATGAGCAGTTCTTC. Protein: CASLAGGPHNEQFF.